These 25 T cell receptor beta chains were all obtained from the same sample, sequenced in a study of identical twins. A single record per CDR3 protein comes from TCRdb applying MiXCR to the 5' RACE reads. The table shows just under 650,000 distinct CDR3 sequences, with about 7.6% occurring only once. This sample was also put to use in a study of yellow fever vaccine responses in identical twins.

The sample consisted of PBMCs. These receptors all stem from a young woman in good health.

This clonotype was seen a few times. The V gene is TRBV12-3 or TRBV12-4, the J gene TRBJ2-1; D is perhaps TRBD1 (5 bases). The V end lost 6 bases, the J end lost 10 bases, and 25 bases lay between the germline ends. CDR3 length: 16 residues. CDR3 in amino acids: CASRLAGIDGVGEQFF. Here the CDR3 DNA reads TGTGCCAGCAGGTTGGCAGGGATAGATGGGGTTGGCGAGCAGTTCTTC.

The rearrangement joins TRBV7-6 to TRBJ1-1; no definite D call. Per germline, CDR1 SGHVS and CDR2 FNYEAQ. Deletions cut 2 bases from V and 1 base from J, with 14 bases between. This CDR3 is built from 16 residues. The CDR3: CASSLLTHNPNTEAFF. DNA for the CDR3: TGTGCCAGCAGCTTATTAACGCACAACCCGAACACTGAAGCTTTCTTT. Looking up the rest from reference TRBV7-6 and TRBJ1-1 gives the full variable domain: GAGVSQSPRYKVTKRGQDVALRCDPISGHVSLYWYRQALGQGPEFLTYFNYEAQQDKSGLPNDRFSAERPEGSISTLTIQRTEQRDSAMYRCASSLLTHNPNTEAFFGQGTRLTVV.

This clonotype was seen ten or more times. CDR3 bases: TGTGCCAGCAGCCCCAGACTAGCGGGGGGGGATACGCAGTATTTT. Translated: CASSPRLAGGDTQYF. The V call is TRBV6-2 or TRBV6-3, the J call TRBJ2-3; 14 nucleotides line up with TRBD2. Germline CDR1 MNHEY, CDR2 SVGEGT. Trimming took 6 bases from V and 6 from J; bases not matched to a gene: 5. This CDR3 region has 15 residues.

This rearrangement joins TRBV12-3 or TRBV12-4 to TRBJ2-5; D not certain. V gave up 1 base and J gave up 0 bases, with 9 bases separating them. CDR3 size: 15 residues. CDR3 in DNA: TGTGCCAGCAGTTTAGATCCAGCCTACCAAGAGACCCAGTACTTC. Translation: CASSLDPAYQETQYF.

This chain uses TRBV29-1 with TRBJ2-4; the match to TRBD2 covers 11 bases. Germline V gene lookup returns CDR1 SQVTM and CDR2 ANQGSEA. The CDR3 extends over 15 amino acids. The V and J ends lost 6 bases and 2 bases, in that order; junction bases with no gene match: 6. The CDR3 DNA follows: TGCAGCGTCGCTAGACTAGCGGGATCCAAAAACATTCAGTACTTC. This encodes CSVARLAGSKNIQYF.

This clonotype was picked up many times. The DNA for the CDR3 is TGCGCCAGCAGTGAGTCGATGACAGGGGGAAGGTTTAGGCATTTT. This gives the protein CASSESMTGGRFRHF. The V gene is TRBV10-2, the J gene TRBJ1-5; TRBD1 matches at 9 bases. The V gene's germline CDR1 is WSHSY and CDR2 SAAADI. The J segment lost 15 bases and the V segment lost 0 bases, leaving 12 bases of the junction unmatched. This CDR3 has 15 amino acids.

The chain is built from TRBV6-1 and TRBJ1-3; the D gene is possibly TRBD1 (5 bases). V was shortened by 2 bases and J by 0 bases, with 14 bases between the two germline ends. Looked up from germline, CDR1 is MNHNS and CDR2 is SASEGT. The CDR3 spans 17 residues. The CDR3 reads CASSEFSVGGSGNTIYF. CDR3 nucleotides: TGTGCCAGCAGTGAATTCTCCGTGGGGGGCTCTGGAAACACCATATATTTT.

This clonotype came up many times. The chain recombines TRBV5-1 with TRBJ2-7; the D is unclear. Germline CDR1 reads SGHRS; CDR2 reads YFSETQ. V lost 0 bases, J lost 5 bases, and 9 bases lay in between. The CDR3 extends over 13 amino acids. This CDR3 reads CASSLAGVNEQYF. As DNA, the CDR3 is TGCGCCAGCAGCTTGGCTGGGGTCAACGAGCAGTACTTC. Full variable domain (outside the CDR3, taken from reference TRBV5-1 and TRBJ2-7): KAGVTQTPRYLIKTRGQQVTLSCSPISGHRSVSWYQQTPGQGLQFLFEYFSETQRNKGNFPGRFSGRQFSNSRSEMNVSTLELGDSALYLCASSLAGVNEQYFGPGTRLTVT.

V is TRBV7-9 and J is TRBJ2-2, with D possibly TRBD2 on 5 matching bases. Germline V gives CDR1 SEHNR, CDR2 FQNEAQ (reference sequence). CDR3 size: 15 residues. Between the trimmed V and J ends, which lost 1 base and 4 bases, there was a span of 10 bases. The CDR3 DNA is TGTGCCAGCAGCTTAGTTCTGGGGAGCACCGGGGAGCTGTTTTTT. Amino acids: CASSLVLGSTGELFF.

The sample holds many counts of this clonotype. The rearrangement links TRBV29-1 to TRBJ2-7; 11 bases are shared with TRBD1. V lost 6 bases to trimming and J lost 3 bases; unmatched junction nucleotides: 4. The CDR3 is 13 residues long. Per the germline V gene, CDR1 is SQVTM and CDR2 is ANQGSEA. The CDR3 spells CSVGQGGFYEQYF. CDR3 nucleotide sequence: TGCAGCGTGGGACAGGGGGGATTCTACGAGCAGTACTTC.

This clonotype came up a few times. V usage is TRBV29-1 and J usage is TRBJ2-7; 12 nucleotides match TRBD1. The CDR3 contains 14 residues. CDR1 SQVTM and CDR2 ANQGSEA come from the germline V gene. V shed 5 bases, J shed 5 bases, and the junction held 7 bases outside the gene matches. The CDR3 reads CSVTAGTGGHEQYF. The CDR3 nucleotides are TGCAGCGTTACCGCCGGGACAGGGGGCCACGAGCAGTACTTC.

In this sample, this clonotype turned up a few times. The chain couples TRBV4-2 to TRBJ2-3, with no clear D. The germline CDR1 and CDR2 sequences are LGHNA and YNFKEQ. The CDR3 runs to 16 residues. Trimming removed 4 bases at V and 2 bases at J, with 16 bases between. CDR3: CASSRNRSPVTDTQYF. CDR3 in DNA: TGTGCCAGCAGCCGAAATAGGAGTCCGGTCACAGATACGCAGTATTTT.

Many counts were recorded for this clonotype. This chain uses TRBV29-1 with TRBJ1-5; 7 nucleotides agree with TRBD1. This CDR3 spans 14 amino acids. The trim removed 6 bases at V and 0 bases at J, leaving 5 bases unmatched. Germline CDR1 SQVTM, CDR2 ANQGSEA. This chain's CDR3 is CSVPGTDSNQPQHF. CDR3 in DNA: TGCAGCGTGCCGGGGACAGATAGCAATCAGCCCCAGCATTTT.

The DNA of the CDR3 is TGTGCCAGCAGTCCCGGGCCACCCTACGAGCAGTACTTC. This gives the protein CASSPGPPYEQYF. The J gene is TRBJ2-7, the V gene TRBV7-3; D gene ambiguous. This CDR3 region has 13 residues. The V gene lost 6 bases and the J gene lost 2 bases, with 11 bases spanning the gap. Germline CDR1 is SGHTA and CDR2 is FQGTGA.

This clonotype was counted between two and nine times. V usage is TRBV11-3 and J usage is TRBJ2-1; the match to TRBD2 covers 8 bases. The CDR3 runs to 16 residues. Germline trimming cut 5 bases from V and 4 bases from J; bases unmatched to any gene: 10. Germline CDR1 SGHNT, CDR2 YENEEA. The CDR3 DNA reads as TGTGCCAGCAGCACCCGCATAGCGGGATTTTACAATGAGCAGTTCTTC. Its protein is CASSTRIAGFYNEQFF.

This clonotype was picked up a small number of times. Here the CDR3 DNA reads TGCAGTGCCCGAGGGGCGGGGTTGACTACGGAGCTGTTTTTT. Encoded protein: CSARGAGLTTELFF. The chain has TRBV20-1 and TRBJ2-2; D is perhaps TRBD2 (6 bases). Germline CDR1 is DFQATT and CDR2 is SNEGSKA (reference sequence). This CDR3 is built from 14 residues. V lost 6 bases to trimming and J lost 10 bases, with 21 bases between them.

This clonotype was seen more than once but under ten times. The chain links TRBV28 to TRBJ1-1, with 8 bases that match TRBD1. The length of the CDR3 is 12 residues. CDR1 MDHEN and CDR2 SYDVKM come from the germline V gene. V lost 7 bases, J lost 3 bases, and 1 base stayed unmatched. CDR3: CASTTGDTEAFF. The CDR3 nucleotides are TGTGCCAGCACGACAGGGGACACTGAAGCTTTCTTT.

This clonotype was detected a few times. As DNA, the CDR3 is TGCAGCGTTGCCGGGGTCAGCACAGATACGCAGTATTTT. Translating gives CSVAGVSTDTQYF. The chain is built from TRBV29-1 and TRBJ2-3; D might be TRBD2 (5 bases). Germline values: CDR1 SQVTM, CDR2 ANQGSEA. The CDR3 loop spans 13 amino acids. The V and J ends lost 4 bases and 0 bases respectively, with 8 bases between them.

The chain joins TRBV9 to TRBJ2-1, with 10 bases matching TRBD2. V trimming: 5 bases; J trimming: 8 bases; junction bases outside the gene matches: 10. There are 15 residues in the CDR3. CDR1 SGDLS and CDR2 YYNGEE come from the germline V gene. The CDR3 coding sequence is TGTGCCAGCAGAGCCTGGCAGCGGGAGGGGGATGAGCAGTTCTTC. This sequence encodes CASRAWQREGDEQFF.

This clonotype was detected many times. The chain has TRBV29-1 and TRBJ2-2; D unresolved. The V and J ends lost 4 bases and 1 base respectively, with 7 bases between them. Germline CDR1 reads SQVTM; CDR2 reads ANQGSEA. The CDR3 is 13 residues long. The CDR3 DNA reads as TGCAGCGTTGGCGGCGTGAACACCGGGGAGCTGTTTTTT. Translation gives CSVGGVNTGELFF.

The table lists this clonotype with a few counts. This CDR3 is CASSPSGRTPYEQYF. As DNA, the CDR3 is TGTGCCAGCAGCCCAAGCGGGAGGACCCCCTACGAGCAGTACTTC. This sequence joins TRBV7-9 and TRBJ2-7, with 9 bases identical to TRBD2. Germline-derived CDR1 and CDR2 are SEHNR and FQNEAQ (reference sequence). This CDR3 region has 15 residues. The junction had 7 bases not matched to a gene; V was cut back by 5 bases and J by 2 bases.

This clonotype appeared a few times. The CDR3 loop reads CSARARDAWEQYF. The CDR3 DNA sequence: TGCAGTGCTAGGGCCCGGGACGCCTGGGAGCAGTACTTC. V and J are TRBV20-1 and TRBJ2-7; D possibly matches TRBD1 or TRBD2 (5 bases each). This CDR3 spans 13 amino acids. The V gene lost 3 bases and the J gene lost 7 bases, with 16 bases spanning the gap. The germline gives CDR1 DFQATT, CDR2 SNEGSKA (reference sequence).

This chain joins TRBV7-6 and TRBJ2-5, with D maybe TRBD2 (5 bases). Germline CDR1 SGHVS, CDR2 FNYEAQ. With 4 bases removed from V and 0 bases from J, the gap between germline ends came to 9 bases. The CDR3 is 14 amino acids. DNA for the CDR3: TGTGCCAGCAGCTACCCCGGGAACCAAGAGACCCAGTACTTC. Translated: CASSYPGNQETQYF.

To note about this clonotype: A much larger clone sits a single nucleotide away, making a read error possible. The chain uses TRBV11-2 and TRBJ2-3, with a tentative D call TRBD2 (6 bases). The germline V gene has CDR1 SGHAT and CDR2 FQNNGV. Trimming cost V 5 bases and J 5 bases, with 20 bases left between them. The CDR3 has 16 amino acids. In DNA form, the CDR3 reads TGTGCCAGCAGCATTACTAGCAGGTCTCAGGGAGATACGCAGTATTTT. The encoded protein is CASSITSRSQGDTQYF.

This clonotype showed up many times. The gene calls are TRBV2 and TRBJ2-1; 9 nucleotides match TRBD2. Germline V gene data show CDR1 as SNHLY and CDR2 as FYNNEI. V gave up 6 bases and J gave up 8 bases; unmatched junction bases: 5. The CDR3 has 13 residues. CDR3 DNA: TGTGCCAGCAGAGTAGCGGGAGCGGATGAGCAGTTCTTC. Translation: CASRVAGADEQFF.